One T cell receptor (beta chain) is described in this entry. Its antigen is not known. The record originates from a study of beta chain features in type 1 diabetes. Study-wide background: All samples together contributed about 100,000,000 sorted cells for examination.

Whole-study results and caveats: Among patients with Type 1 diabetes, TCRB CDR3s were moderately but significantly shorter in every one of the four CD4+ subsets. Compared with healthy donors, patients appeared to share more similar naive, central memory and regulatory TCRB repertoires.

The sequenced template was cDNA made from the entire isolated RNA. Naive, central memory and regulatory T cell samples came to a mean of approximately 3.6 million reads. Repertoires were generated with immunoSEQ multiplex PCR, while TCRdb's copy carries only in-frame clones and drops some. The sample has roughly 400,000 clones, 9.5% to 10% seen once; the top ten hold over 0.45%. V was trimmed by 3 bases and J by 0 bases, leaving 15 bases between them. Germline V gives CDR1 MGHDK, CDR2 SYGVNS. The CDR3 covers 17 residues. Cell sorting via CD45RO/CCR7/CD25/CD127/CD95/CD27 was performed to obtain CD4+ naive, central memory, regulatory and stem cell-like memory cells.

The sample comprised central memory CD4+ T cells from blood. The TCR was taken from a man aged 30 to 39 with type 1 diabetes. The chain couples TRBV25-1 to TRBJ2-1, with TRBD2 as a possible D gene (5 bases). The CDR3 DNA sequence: TGTGCCAGCAGTGAGAACCCAACTAGGAGCTCCTACAATGAGCAGTTCTTC. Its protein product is CASSENPTRSSYNEQFF.